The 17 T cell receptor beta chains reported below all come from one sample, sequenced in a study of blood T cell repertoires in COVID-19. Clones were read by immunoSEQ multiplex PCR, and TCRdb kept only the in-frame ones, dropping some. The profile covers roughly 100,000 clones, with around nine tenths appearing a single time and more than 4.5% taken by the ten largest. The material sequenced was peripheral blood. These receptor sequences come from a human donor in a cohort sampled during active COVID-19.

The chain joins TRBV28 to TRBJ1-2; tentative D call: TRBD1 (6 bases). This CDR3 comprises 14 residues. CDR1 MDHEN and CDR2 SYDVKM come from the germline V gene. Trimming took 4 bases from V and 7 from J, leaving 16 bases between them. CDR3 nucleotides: TGTGCCAGCAGTTCTCAACCCGAAGGGGGTGGCTACACCTTC. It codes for CASSSQPEGGGYTF.

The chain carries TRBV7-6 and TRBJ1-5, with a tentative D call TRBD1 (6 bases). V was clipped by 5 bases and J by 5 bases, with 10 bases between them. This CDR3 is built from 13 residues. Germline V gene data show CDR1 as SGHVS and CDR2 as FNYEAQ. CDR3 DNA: TGTGCCAGCAGCCAGGGGTCCTATCAGCCCCAGCATTTT. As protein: CASSQGSYQPQHF.

CDR3 coding DNA: TGTGCCAGCTCACCTACAGGGGGCTTAGATACGCAGTATTTT. Protein: CASSPTGGLDTQYF. V is TRBV18 and J is TRBJ2-3, with 9 bases identical to TRBD1. Germline assignment: CDR1 KGHSH and CDR2 LQKENI. The CDR3 loop spans 14 amino acids. V lost 3 bases to trimming and J lost 5 bases; unmatched junction nucleotides: 3.

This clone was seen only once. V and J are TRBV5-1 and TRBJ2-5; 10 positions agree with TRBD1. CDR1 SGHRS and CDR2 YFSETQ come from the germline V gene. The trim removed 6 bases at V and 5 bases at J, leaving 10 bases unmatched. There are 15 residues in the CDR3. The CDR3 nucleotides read TGCGCCAGCACCCGGACAGGGGGATTGTGGGAGACCCAGTACTTC. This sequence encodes CASTRTGGLWETQYF.

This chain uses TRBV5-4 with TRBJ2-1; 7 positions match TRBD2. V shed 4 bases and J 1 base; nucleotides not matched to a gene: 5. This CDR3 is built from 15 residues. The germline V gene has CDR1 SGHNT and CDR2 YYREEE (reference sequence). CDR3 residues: CASSPPAGSYNEQFF. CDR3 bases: TGTGCCAGCAGCCCCCCAGCGGGATCCTACAATGAGCAGTTCTTC.

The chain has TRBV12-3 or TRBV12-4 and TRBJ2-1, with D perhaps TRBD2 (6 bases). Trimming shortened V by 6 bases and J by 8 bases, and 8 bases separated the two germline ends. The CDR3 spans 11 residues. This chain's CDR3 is CASRVADEQFF. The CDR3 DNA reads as TGTGCCAGCAGGGTAGCGGATGAGCAGTTCTTC.

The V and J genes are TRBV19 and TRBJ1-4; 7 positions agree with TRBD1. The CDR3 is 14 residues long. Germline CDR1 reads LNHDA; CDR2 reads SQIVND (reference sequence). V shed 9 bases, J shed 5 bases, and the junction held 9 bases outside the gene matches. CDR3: CASREGQINEKLFF. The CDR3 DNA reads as TGTGCCAGCCGGGAGGGACAGATAAATGAAAAACTGTTTTTT.

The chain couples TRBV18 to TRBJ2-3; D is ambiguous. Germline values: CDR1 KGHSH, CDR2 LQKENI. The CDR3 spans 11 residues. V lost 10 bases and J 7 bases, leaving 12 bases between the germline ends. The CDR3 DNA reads TGTGCCACATTTTACGAGAATACGCAGTATTTT. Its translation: CATFYENTQYF.

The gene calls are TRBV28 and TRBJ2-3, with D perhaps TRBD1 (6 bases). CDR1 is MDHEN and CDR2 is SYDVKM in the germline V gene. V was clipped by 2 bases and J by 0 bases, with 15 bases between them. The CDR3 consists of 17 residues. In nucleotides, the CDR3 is TGTGCCAGCAGTTTACGAGAGGGGGAGATTAGCACAGATACGCAGTATTTT. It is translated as CASSLREGEISTDTQYF. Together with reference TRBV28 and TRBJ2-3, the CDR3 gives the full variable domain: DVKVTQSSRYLVKRTGEKVFLECVQDMDHENMFWYRQDPGLGLRLIYFSYDVKMKEKGDIPEGYSVSREKKERFSLILESASTNQTSMYLCASSLREGEISTDTQYFGPGTRLTVL.

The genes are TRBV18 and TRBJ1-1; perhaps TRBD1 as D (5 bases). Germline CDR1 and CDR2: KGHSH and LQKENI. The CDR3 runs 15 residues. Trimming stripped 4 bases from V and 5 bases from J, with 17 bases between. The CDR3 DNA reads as TGTGCCAGCTCACTCGAAACAGGCACTTTTACTGAAGCTTTCTTT. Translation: CASSLETGTFTEAFF.

The CDR3 DNA reads as TGTGCCAGCAGCTTAGCGCAGCGGGGGGAGCAGTACTTC. This codes for CASSLAQRGEQYF. The chain links TRBV7-9 to TRBJ2-7; TRBD2 agrees at 8 bases. The V gene's germline CDR1 is SEHNR and CDR2 FQNEAQ (reference sequence). After removal of 0 bases from V and 7 bases from J, the junction contained 2 bases not matched to a gene. The length of the CDR3 is 13 residues.

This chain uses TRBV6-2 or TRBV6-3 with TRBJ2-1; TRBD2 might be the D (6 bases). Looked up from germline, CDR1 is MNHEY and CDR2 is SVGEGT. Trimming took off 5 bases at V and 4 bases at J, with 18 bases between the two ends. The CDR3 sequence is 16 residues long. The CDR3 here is CASSPKGRPSYNEQFF. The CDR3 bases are TGTGCCAGCAGTCCCAAGGGGAGGCCCTCTTACAATGAGCAGTTCTTC.

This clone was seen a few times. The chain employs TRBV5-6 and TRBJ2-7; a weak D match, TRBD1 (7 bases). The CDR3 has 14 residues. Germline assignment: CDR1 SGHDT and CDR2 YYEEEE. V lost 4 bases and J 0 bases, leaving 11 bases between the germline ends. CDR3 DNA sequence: TGTGCCAGCAGCGGCGGGACAGACTCCTACGAGCAGTACTTC. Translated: CASSGGTDSYEQYF.

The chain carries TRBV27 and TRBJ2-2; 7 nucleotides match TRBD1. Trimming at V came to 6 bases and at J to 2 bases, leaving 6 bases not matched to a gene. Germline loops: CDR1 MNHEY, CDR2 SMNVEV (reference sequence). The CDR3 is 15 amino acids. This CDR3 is CASRLGQTNTGELFF. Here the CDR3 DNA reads TGTGCCAGCAGACTGGGACAGACCAACACCGGGGAGCTGTTTTTT.

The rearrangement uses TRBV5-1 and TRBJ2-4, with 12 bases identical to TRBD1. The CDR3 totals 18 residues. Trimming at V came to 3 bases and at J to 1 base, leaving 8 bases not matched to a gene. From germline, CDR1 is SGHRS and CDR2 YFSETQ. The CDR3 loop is CASSSYPGQGAAKNIQYF. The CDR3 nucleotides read TGCGCCAGCAGCTCCTACCCGGGACAGGGGGCGGCCAAAAACATTCAGTACTTC. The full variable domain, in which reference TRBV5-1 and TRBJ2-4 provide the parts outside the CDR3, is KAGVTQTPRYLIKTRGQQVTLSCSPISGHRSVSWYQQTPGQGLQFLFEYFSETQRNKGNFPGRFSGRQFSNSRSEMNVSTLELGDSALYLCASSSYPGQGAAKNIQYFGAGTRLSVL.

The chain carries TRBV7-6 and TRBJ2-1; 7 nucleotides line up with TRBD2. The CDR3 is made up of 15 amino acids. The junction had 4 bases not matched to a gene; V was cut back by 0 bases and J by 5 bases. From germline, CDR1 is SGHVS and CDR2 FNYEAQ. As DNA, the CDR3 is TGTGCCAGCAGCTTAGCGGGGGGGAGGGACAATGAGCAGTTCTTC. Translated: CASSLAGGRDNEQFF.

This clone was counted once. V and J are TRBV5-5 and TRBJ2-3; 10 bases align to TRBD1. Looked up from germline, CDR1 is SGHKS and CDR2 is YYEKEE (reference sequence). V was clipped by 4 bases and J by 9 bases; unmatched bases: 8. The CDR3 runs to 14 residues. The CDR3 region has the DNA TGTGCCAGCAGCACCCGGACAGGGGGGGAAACGCAGTATTTT. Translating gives CASSTRTGGETQYF.